This T cell receptor beta chain was observed in a study of control samples from healthy donors and cancer patients (TCRdb year 2020). Libraries were made using the immunoSEQ multiplex PCR assay. The immuneACCESS repertoire file appears here via TCRdb, limited to in-frame rearrangements. These files lack a portion of the clones; in checked studies, under half of the deficit traces to unresolved V genes, and the cause of the others is not known. This sample is represented by around 110,000 clones; roughly nine tenths of them were singletons. Jointly, the top ten make up around 1.1% of the sample. Remarks on this clone: No antigen is known for it. No much larger clonotype is one base removed from it; base qualities were not supplied.

At the junction V is shortened by 6 bases and J by 4 bases; bases outside the gene matches: 3. CDR1 and CDR2 are read off the germline V gene as MNHEY and SVGAGI. The CDR3 has 15 amino acids, counting the end cysteine and phenylalanine. The entry retains the CDR3 DNA only, 45 bases that are in frame from base 1. Source material: PBMCs. The sequence derives from a woman aged 50 to 60 with colorectal cancer. The sequence joins TRBV6-5 to TRBJ2-1; 13 central bases correspond to TRBD2. The nucleotide sequence is TGTGCCAGCAGCGGGACTAGCGGGATTTACAATGAGCAGTTCTTC. The resulting protein is CASSGTSGIYNEQFF.